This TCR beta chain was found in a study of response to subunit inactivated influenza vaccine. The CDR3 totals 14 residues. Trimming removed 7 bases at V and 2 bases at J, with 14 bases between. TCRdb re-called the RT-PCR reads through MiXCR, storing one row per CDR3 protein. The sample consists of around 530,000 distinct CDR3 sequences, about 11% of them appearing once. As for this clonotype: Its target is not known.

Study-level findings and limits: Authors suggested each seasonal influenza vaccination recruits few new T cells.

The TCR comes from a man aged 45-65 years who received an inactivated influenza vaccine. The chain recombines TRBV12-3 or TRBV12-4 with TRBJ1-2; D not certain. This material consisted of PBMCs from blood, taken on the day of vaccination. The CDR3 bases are TGTGCCAGCACCTCAAGGCCGACGAACTATGGCTACACCTTC. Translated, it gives CASTSRPTNYGYTF.